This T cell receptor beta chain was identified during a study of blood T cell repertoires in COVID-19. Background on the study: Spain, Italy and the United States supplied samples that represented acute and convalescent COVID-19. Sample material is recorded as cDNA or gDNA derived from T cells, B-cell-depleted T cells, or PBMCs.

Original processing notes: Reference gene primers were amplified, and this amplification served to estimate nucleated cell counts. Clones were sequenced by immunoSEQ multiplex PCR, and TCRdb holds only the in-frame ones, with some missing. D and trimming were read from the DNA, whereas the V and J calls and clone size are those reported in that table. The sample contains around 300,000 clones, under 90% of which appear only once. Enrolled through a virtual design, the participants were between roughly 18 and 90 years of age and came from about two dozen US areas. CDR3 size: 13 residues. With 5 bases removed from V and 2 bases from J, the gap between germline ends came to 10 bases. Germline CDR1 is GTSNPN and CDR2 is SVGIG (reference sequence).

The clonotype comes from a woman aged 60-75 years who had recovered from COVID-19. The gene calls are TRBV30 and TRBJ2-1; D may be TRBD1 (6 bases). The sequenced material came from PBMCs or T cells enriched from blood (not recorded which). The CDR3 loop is CAWLRDTYNEQFF. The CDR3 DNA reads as TGTGCCTGGCTCCGGGACACCTACAATGAGCAGTTCTTC.